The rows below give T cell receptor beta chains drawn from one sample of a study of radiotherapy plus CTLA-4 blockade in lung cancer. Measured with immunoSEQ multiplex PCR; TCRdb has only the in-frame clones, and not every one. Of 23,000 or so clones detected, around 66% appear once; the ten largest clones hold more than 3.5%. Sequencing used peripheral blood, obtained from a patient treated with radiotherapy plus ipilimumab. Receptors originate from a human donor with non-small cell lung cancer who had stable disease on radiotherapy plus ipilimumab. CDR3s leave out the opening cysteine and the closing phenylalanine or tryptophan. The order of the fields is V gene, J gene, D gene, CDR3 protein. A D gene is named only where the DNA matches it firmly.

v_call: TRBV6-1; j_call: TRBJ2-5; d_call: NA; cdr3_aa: QVGRSQETQY
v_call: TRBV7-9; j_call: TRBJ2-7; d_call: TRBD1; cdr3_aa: ASSLGTGVY
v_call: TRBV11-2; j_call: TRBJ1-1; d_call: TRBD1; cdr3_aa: ASSLRGTDHTEAF
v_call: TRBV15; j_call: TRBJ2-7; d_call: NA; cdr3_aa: ATSRTASSYEQY
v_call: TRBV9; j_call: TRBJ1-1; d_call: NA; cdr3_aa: ASSVALSIGEAF
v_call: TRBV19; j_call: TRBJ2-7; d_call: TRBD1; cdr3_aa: ASSTSGQGTVEQY
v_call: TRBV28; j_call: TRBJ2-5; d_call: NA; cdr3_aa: ASSFLGAGETQY
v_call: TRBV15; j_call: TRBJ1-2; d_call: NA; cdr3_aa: ATSTLLYGYT
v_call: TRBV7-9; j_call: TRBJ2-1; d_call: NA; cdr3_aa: ASSLTQGDEQF
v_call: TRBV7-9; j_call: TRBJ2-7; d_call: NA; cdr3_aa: ASSPLDRRDEQY
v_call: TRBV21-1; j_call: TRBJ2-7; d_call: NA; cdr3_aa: ASSKDSTGRGYEQY
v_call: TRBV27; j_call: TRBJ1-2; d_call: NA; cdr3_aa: ASKGVGGYT
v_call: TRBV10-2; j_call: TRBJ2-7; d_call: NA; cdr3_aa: ASTPFARGLHEQY
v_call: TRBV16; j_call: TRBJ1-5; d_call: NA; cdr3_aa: ARSPRDLNQPQH
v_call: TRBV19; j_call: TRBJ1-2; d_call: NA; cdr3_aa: ASSIALGYT
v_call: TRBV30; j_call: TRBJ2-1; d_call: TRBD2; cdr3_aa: AWSAPGLAGDEQF